A selection of T cell receptor beta chains follows, all from one sample in a study of vaccination effects on CD4 cells after COVID-19. Some clones are missing from TCRdb's copy, which holds only in-frame ones; the method was immunoSEQ multiplex PCR. The table lists about 43,000 clones, roughly four fifths of them singletons, with 9.5% to 14% in the top ten. Antigen specificity for these receptors is unknown. Sequenced here: CD4+ T cells from PBMCs cultured with SARS-CoV-2 spike peptides, sampled before COVID-19 vaccination. All receptors derive from a human donor who received a COVID-19 vaccine. Both conserved end residues are part of each CDR3. D genes are given only for firm matches. Clone size is not always given. Where it is, it says once, few, many or a class for expanded clones.

TRBJ2-5,TRBV15,.,TRBD1,TGTGCCACCAGCAGAGACAGGGGGCCCCAAGAGACCCAGTACTTC,CATSRDRGPQETQYF
TRBJ2-3,TRBV12-5,.,.,TGTGCTAGTGGTTTGGTACCGGACGGACAAACTAGCACAGATACGCAGTATTTT,CASGLVPDGQTSTDTQYF
TRBJ2-3,TRBV2,.,.,TGTGCCAGCATAGTGGCGGGGAGCGGCTCTAGCACAGATACGCAGTATTTT,CASIVAGSGSSTDTQYF
TRBJ1-1,TRBV9,.,.,TGTGCCAGCAGCGTCAGTCAAACCACTGAAGCTTTCTTT,CASSVSQTTEAFF
TRBJ2-3,TRBV5-5,.,.,TGTGCCAGTGGACGGGGAGGCACAGATACGCAGTATTTT,CASGRGGTDTQYF
TRBJ1-6,TRBV7-8,.,.,TGTGCCAGCGGGTTCCCGAATTCACCCCTCCACTTT,CASGFPNSPLHF
TRBJ2-1,TRBV18,.,.,TGTGCCAGCTCACCACCGGTCACGTACAATGAGCAGTTCTTC,CASSPPVTYNEQFF
TRBJ2-1,TRBV24-1,once,TRBD1,TGTGCCACCAGTGACACCGCAGGGGGCAATGAGCAGTTCTTC,CATSDTAGGNEQFF
TRBJ1-5,TRBV10-3,.,.,TGTGCCATCAGTGCCGGGAATCAGCCCCAGCATTTT,CAISAGNQPQHF
TRBJ1-5,TRBV6-5,.,TRBD1,TGTGCCAGCAGTTCGGACAGGGGGAATCAGCCCCAGCATTTT,CASSSDRGNQPQHF
TRBJ1-1,TRBV29-1,.,.,TGCAGCGGTTCTCGACAGACCACTGAAGCTTTCTTT,CSGSRQTTEAFF
TRBJ2-2,TRBV10-3,.,TRBD2,TGTGCCATCAGTGGACAGCGGGGGGTAAACACCGGGGAGCTGTTTTTT,CAISGQRGVNTGELFF
TRBJ1-3,TRBV18,.,.,TGTGCCAGCTCACCACTACAGAGCTCTGGAAACACCATATATTTT,CASSPLQSSGNTIYF
TRBJ1-6,TRBV7-9,.,.,TGTGCCAGCAGCTTAGCGTGGCGCCGAGGGTCCTATAATTCACCCCTCCACTTT,CASSLAWRRGSYNSPLHF
TRBJ1-3,TRBV7-9,few,.,TGTGCCAGCAGCTTAGGAAGGGTGAACACCATATATTTT,CASSLGRVNTIYF